These 10 T cell receptor beta chains came from one sample sequenced in a study of vaccination and CD4 T cells after COVID-19. Cultured CD4+ T-cell DNA underwent Oncomine TCR Beta short-read sequencing. MiXCR, run by TCRdb on the PCR reads, gives a single entry per CDR3 protein. The table has under 25,000 distinct CDR3 sequences, roughly 29% seen once. No antigens are known for them. The treatment here: approximately nine-day PBMC culture with coronavirus spike peptide pools or control peptides (ViraFEST assay). The sample consisted of cultured CD4+ T cells from blood. The receptor set was obtained from a human donor with COVID-19.

The chain carries TRBV20-1 and TRBJ2-3; TRBD2 agrees at 7 bases. Per the germline V gene, CDR1 is DFQATT and CDR2 is SNEGSKA (reference sequence). The CDR3 length is 12 residues. V was clipped by 6 bases and J by 5 bases; unmatched bases: 5. The CDR3 nucleotides read TGCAGTGCCCTGGGGGAGGGAGATACGCAGTATTTT. Translating gives CSALGEGDTQYF.

Only a few counts were recorded for this clonotype. This sequence joins TRBV12-3 or TRBV12-4 and TRBJ2-5, with TRBD1 identical over 10 bases. After removal of 5 bases from V and 4 bases from J, the junction contained 4 bases not matched to a gene. This CDR3 has 14 amino acids. The CDR3 DNA follows: TGTGCCAGCAGTCTCGGACAGGGGGTAGAGACCCAGTACTTC. Its protein is CASSLGQGVETQYF.

The rearrangement uses TRBV16 and TRBJ1-1, with D uncertain. CDR3 length: 15 amino acids. V lost 0 bases and J lost 5, with 13 bases in between. Germline CDR1 and CDR2: KGHSY and FQNENV. CDR3 sequence: CASSQSTGLGTEAFF. The CDR3 bases are TGTGCCAGCAGCCAATCTACCGGGTTGGGGACTGAAGCTTTCTTT.

The chain has TRBV18 and TRBJ1-1; no firm D call. The CDR3 sequence is 15 residues long. Germline V gene lookup returns CDR1 KGHSH and CDR2 LQKENI. V was shortened by 2 bases and J by 1 base, with 11 bases between the two germline ends. This CDR3 is CASSPSSGKNTEAFF. The CDR3, as DNA: TGTGCCAGCTCACCATCCAGTGGGAAGAACACTGAAGCTTTCTTT. The whole variable domain, remainder taken from reference TRBV18 and TRBJ1-1, is NAGVMQNPRHLVRRRGQEARLRCSPMKGHSHVYWYRQLPEEGLKFMVYLQKENIIDESGMPKERFSAEFPKEGPSILRIQQVVRGDSAAYFCASSPSSGKNTEAFFGQGTRLTVV.

V usage is TRBV6-1 and J usage is TRBJ1-1; TRBD1 might be the D (6 bases). Germline V gene data show CDR1 as MNHNS and CDR2 as SASEGT. The CDR3 sequence is 16 residues long. Trimming took 7 bases from V and 3 from J, leaving 21 bases between them. The CDR3 here is CASTWGHLSYDTEAFF. DNA of the CDR3: TGTGCCAGCACCTGGGGACACTTATCATACGACACTGAAGCTTTCTTT.

This clonotype was seen only a few times. The chain joins TRBV7-2 to TRBJ2-3; 9 bases map to TRBD2. V was clipped by 2 bases and J by 4 bases; unmatched bases: 4. The germline gives CDR1 SGHTA, CDR2 FQGNSA. The CDR3 extends over 15 amino acids. In DNA, the CDR3 is TGTGCCAGCAGCTTACCGGCTAGCGGGGCAGATACGCAGTATTTT. Amino acids: CASSLPASGADTQYF. Using reference TRBV7-2 and TRBJ2-3 for the parts outside the CDR3, the full variable domain is GAGVSQSPSNKVTEKGKDVELRCDPISGHTALYWYRQSLGQGLEFLIYFQGNSAPDKSGLPSDRFSAERTGGSVSTLTIQRTQQEDSAVYLCASSLPASGADTQYFGPGTRLTVL.

The chain uses TRBV28 and TRBJ2-5; D gene ambiguous. With 0 bases removed from V and 2 bases from J, the gap between germline ends came to 4 bases. CDR1 and CDR2 from the germline V gene are MDHEN and SYDVKM. CDR3 length: 13 residues. The CDR3 region is CASSLWGQETQYF. The CDR3 coding sequence is TGTGCCAGCAGTTTATGGGGTCAAGAGACCCAGTACTTC. Supplemented by reference TRBV28 and TRBJ2-5, the full variable domain reads DVKVTQSSRYLVKRTGEKVFLECVQDMDHENMFWYRQDPGLGLRLIYFSYDVKMKEKGDIPEGYSVSREKKERFSLILESASTNQTSMYLCASSLWGQETQYFGPGTRLLVL.

This clonotype came up a few times. The V gene is TRBV11-2, the J gene TRBJ2-5; D gene ambiguous. Trimming cost V 2 bases and J 4 bases, with 5 bases left between them. The CDR3 has 12 residues. Germline CDR1 reads SGHAT; CDR2 reads FQNNGV. The DNA of the CDR3 is TGTGCCAGCAGCTTAAAGGGAGAGACCCAGTACTTC. Residues: CASSLKGETQYF.

For this clonotype: The CDR3 end shows no conserved phenylalanine or tryptophan, and so a read error is likely. The gene calls are TRBV5-1 and TRBJ1-2; unclear D gene. CDR3 length: 13 residues. CDR1 is SGHRS and CDR2 is YFSETQ in the germline V gene. Between the trimmed V and J ends, which lost 4 bases and 4 bases, there was a span of 11 bases. CDR3 sequence (DNA): TGCGCCAGCAGCCCAGACGGACTCTATGGCTACACCCTC. It specifies CASSPDGLYGYTL.

V and J are TRBV27 and TRBJ1-4; a weak D match, TRBD1 (5 bases). CDR1 is MNHEY, CDR2 SMNVEV, per germline (reference sequence). The CDR3 consists of 15 residues. The V and J ends lost 3 bases and 7 bases respectively, with 15 bases between them. Written as DNA, the CDR3 is TGTGCCAGCAGTTTGCAGGGCAGCAGGCTTGAAAAACTGTTTTTT. This translates into CASSLQGSRLEKLFF.